Each of the 8 T cell receptor beta chains below was sequenced from the same sample in a study of monozygotic twins with inflammatory bowel disease. TCRdb re-analyzed the 5' RACE reads; it lists each CDR3 protein once, without DNA. The table lists over 150,000 distinct CDR3 sequences. The source material was blood. All receptors derive from a human donor with ulcerative colitis or Crohn's disease, or a healthy co-twin of an affected twin (not recorded which).

V and J are TRBV7-3 and TRBJ2-1; the TCRdb D gene call, TRBD2, has no DNA to confirm it. The CDR3 loop spans 15 amino acids. Germline loops: CDR1 SGHTA, CDR2 FQGTGA. CDR3: CASSETSGRKNEQFF.

CDR3 in amino acids: CASRDRGNEQFF. The chain carries TRBV2 and TRBJ2-1; no DNA is available, so the TRBD1 call from TCRdb remains unchecked. The germline gives CDR1 SNHLY, CDR2 FYNNEI. The CDR3 contains 12 residues.

The V and J genes are TRBV5-1 and TRBJ2-2; TCRdb picks TRBD2, but there is no DNA to check that call. The CDR3 runs 14 residues. Germline CDR1 is SGHRS and CDR2 is YFSETQ. CDR3: CDSSFSGNTGELCF. The full variable domain, completed using reference TRBV5-1 and TRBJ2-2, is KAGVTQTPRYLIKTRGQQVTLSCSPISGHRSVSWYQQTPGQGLQFLFEYFSETQRNKGNFPGRFSGRQFSNSRSEMNVSTLELGDSALYLCDSSFSGNTGELCFGEGSRLTVL.

The chain couples TRBV12-3 or TRBV12-4 to TRBJ1-6; checking the TCRdb D call of TRBD1 is not possible without DNA. This CDR3 spans 14 amino acids. The CDR3 region is CASSLNLGGLSLHF.

The chain links TRBV5-4 to TRBJ2-5; as DNA is missing, the TRBD1 call by TCRdb cannot be tested. Germline V CDR1 and CDR2: SGHNT, YYREEE (reference sequence). The CDR3 consists of 17 residues. The CDR3 region is CASSLPGRVPEDETQYF.

The chain carries TRBV9 and TRBJ2-1; as DNA is missing, the TRBD2 call by TCRdb cannot be tested. This CDR3 is built from 15 residues. Germline V gene sequence: CDR1 SGDLS, CDR2 YYNGEE. CDR3 residues: CASTRAGGPYNEQFF.

CDR3: CSVRGLAGGINEQFF. The chain joins TRBV29-1 to TRBJ2-1; without DNA, the TCRdb call of TRBD2 cannot be checked. The CDR3 spans 15 residues. CDR1 is SQVTM, CDR2 ANQGSEA, per germline.

J is TRBJ1-6 and V is TRBV20-1; TCRdb outputs TRBD1, but without DNA this stays unchecked. Germline-derived CDR1 and CDR2 are DFQATT and SNEGSKA (reference sequence). CDR3 size: 14 residues. The CDR3 reads CSSDKGVDNSPLHF.